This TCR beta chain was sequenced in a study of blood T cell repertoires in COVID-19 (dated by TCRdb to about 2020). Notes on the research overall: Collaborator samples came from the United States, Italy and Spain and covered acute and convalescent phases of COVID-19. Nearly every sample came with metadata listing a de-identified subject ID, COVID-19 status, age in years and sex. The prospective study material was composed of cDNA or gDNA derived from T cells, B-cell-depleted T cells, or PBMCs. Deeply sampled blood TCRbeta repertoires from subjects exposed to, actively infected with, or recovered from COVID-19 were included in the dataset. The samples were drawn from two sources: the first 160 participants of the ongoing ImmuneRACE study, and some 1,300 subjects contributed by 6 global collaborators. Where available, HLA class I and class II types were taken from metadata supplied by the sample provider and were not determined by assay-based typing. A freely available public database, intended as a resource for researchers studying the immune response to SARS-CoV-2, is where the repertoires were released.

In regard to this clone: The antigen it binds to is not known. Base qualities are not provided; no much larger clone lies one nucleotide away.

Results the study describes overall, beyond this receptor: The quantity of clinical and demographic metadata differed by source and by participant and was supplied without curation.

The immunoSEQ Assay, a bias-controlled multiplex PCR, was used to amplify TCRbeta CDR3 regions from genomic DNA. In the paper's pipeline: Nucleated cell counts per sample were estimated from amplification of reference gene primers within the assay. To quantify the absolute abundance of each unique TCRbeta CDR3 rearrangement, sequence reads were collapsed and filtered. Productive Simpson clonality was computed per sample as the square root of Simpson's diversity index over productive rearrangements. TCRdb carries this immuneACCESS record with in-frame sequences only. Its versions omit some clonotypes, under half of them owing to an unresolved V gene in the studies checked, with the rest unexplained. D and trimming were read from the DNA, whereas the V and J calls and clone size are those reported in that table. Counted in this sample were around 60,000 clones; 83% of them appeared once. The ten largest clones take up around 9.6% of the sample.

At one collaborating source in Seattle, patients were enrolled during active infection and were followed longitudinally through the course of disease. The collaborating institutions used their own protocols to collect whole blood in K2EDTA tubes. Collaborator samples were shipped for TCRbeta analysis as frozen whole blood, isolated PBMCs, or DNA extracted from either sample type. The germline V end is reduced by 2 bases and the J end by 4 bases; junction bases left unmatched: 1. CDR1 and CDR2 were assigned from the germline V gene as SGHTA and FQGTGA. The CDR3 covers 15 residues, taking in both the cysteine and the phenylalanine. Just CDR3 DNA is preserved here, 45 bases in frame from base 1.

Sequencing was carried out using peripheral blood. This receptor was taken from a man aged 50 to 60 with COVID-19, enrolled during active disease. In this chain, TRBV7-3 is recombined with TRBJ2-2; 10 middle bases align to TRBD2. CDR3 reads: CASSLSSGSTGELFF. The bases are TGTGCCAGCAGCTTATCTAGCGGGAGCACCGGGGAGCTGTTTTTT.